Listed below are T cell receptor beta chains from one sample, sequenced in a study of Graves' ophthalmopathy and Graves' hyperthyroidism. TCRdb ran MiXCR on the multiplex PCR reads and lists one entry per CDR3 protein. Among under 350,000 distinct CDR3 sequences listed, roughly 17% were seen once. The sample consisted of peripheral blood. The origin of the receptors is an adult man with Graves' ophthalmopathy. The CDR3 runs from the conserved cysteine through the conserved F or W. A D gene is named only where the DNA matches it firmly. Where a row states a size, it is once, few, many or the class of an expanded clone; other rows omit it.

size,D,length,J,V,DNA,CDR3
many,.,14,TRBJ1-2,TRBV27,TGTGCCAGCAGTTTCCAGGGGTTGGGATATGGCTACACCTTC,CASSFQGLGYGYTF
many,.,12,TRBJ2-5,TRBV20-1,TGCAGTGCTAGTCTCAGAGGAGAGACCCAGTACTTC,CSASLRGETQYF
many,TRBD2,18,TRBJ2-6,TRBV11-2,TGTGCCAGCAGCCTCGGGGCGGGGGGCGTTTTTGGGGCCAACGTCCTGACTTTC,CASSLGAGGVFGANVLTF
few,.,13,TRBJ1-5,TRBV12-3/TRBV12-4,TGTGCCAGCAGTGCTAACCAGAATCAGCCCCAGCTTTTT,CASSANQNQPQLF
many,.,16,TRBJ1-6,TRBV2,TGTGCCAGCAGTGTGAGGGACGGAGGAAATAATTCACCCCTCCACTTT,CASSVRDGGNNSPLHF
many,.,14,TRBJ2-7,TRBV27,TGTGCCAGCAGTCCCCCGGGGCTAGCCGGCGAGCAGTACTTC,CASSPPGLAGEQYF
few,.,14,TRBJ2-7,TRBV3-1,TGTGCCAGCAGCCAAGAAGTGGGTACCTACGAGCAGTACTTC,CASSQEVGTYEQYF
many,TRBD1,17,TRBJ2-7,TRBV20-1,TGCAGTGCCCTCGGGACAGGGGTGAGCCTAGGGGGCTACGAGCAGTACTTC,CSALGTGVSLGGYEQYF
once,.,12,TRBJ2-7,TRBV12-3/TRBV12-4,TGTGCCAGCACAAGGGGCCCCTACGAGCAGTACTTC,CASTRGPYEQYF
.,.,15,TRBJ1-1,TRBV25-1,TGTGCCAGCACTGAATATGTATGGAAGAACACTGAAGCTTTCTTT,CASTEYVWKNTEAFF
.,.,14,TRBJ1-1,TRBV7-3,TGTGCCAGCAGCCTACATGGGACGGGCACTGAAGCTTTATTT,CASSLHGTGTEALF
.,TRBD2,18,TRBJ2-7,TRBV20-1,TGCAGTGCTAGAGATCCGGCTAGCGGGAGGGGGGTCTCCTACGAGCAGTACTTC,CSARDPASGRGVSYEQYF
many,.,14,TRBJ1-2,TRBV20-1,TGCAGTGCTAGAGCGTCAGGTGCTAACTATGGCTACACCTTC,CSARASGANYGYTF
.,.,15,TRBJ2-6,TRBV3-1,TGTGCCAGCAGCCCCAGAGCCCCTGGGGCCAACGTCCTGACTTTC,CASSPRAPGANVLTF
many,TRBD2,14,TRBJ2-2,TRBV29-1,TGCAGCGTTCCGAGCGGGAGTGTGTTCGGGGAGCTGTTTTTT,CSVPSGSVFGELFF
many,.,12,TRBJ2-7,TRBV29-1,TGCAGCGTTGAGGCAGGTGTCCACGAGCAGTACTTC,CSVEAGVHEQYF
many,TRBD1,15,TRBJ2-7,TRBV7-9,TGTGCCAGCAGCCACCCGACAGGGAGCTCCTACGAGCAGTACTTC,CASSHPTGSSYEQYF
many,TRBD1,13,TRBJ1-1,TRBV7-9,TGTGCCAGCAGCTTGGGGACAGTCACTGAAGCTTTCTTT,CASSLGTVTEAFF
many,TRBD1,15,TRBJ1-1,TRBV3-1,TGTGCCAGCAGCCGAACGGGACAGGGTTTAACTGAAGCTTTCTTT,CASSRTGQGLTEAFF
many,.,15,TRBJ1-2,TRBV3-1,TGTGCCAGCAGCCAAGATTATGCGGGCTTTCAAGGCTACACCTTC,CASSQDYAGFQGYTF
many,.,15,TRBJ1-1,TRBV6-2/TRBV6-3,TGTGCCAGCAGTCGTTGGACAGCCCTGAACACTGAAGCTTTCTTT,CASSRWTALNTEAFF
many,TRBD2,12,TRBJ2-5,TRBV6-1,TGTGCCAGCAGAGCGGGAGACGAGACCCAGTACTTC,CASRAGDETQYF
.,.,15,TRBJ1-5,TRBV20-1,TGCAGTGCTTCCGACCGACGGAATAGCAATCAGCCCCAGCATTTT,CSASDRRNSNQPQHF
many,TRBD1,13,TRBJ2-7,TRBV20-1,TGCAGTGGGCAACAGGGGCTTACCTACGAGCAGTACTTC,CSGQQGLTYEQYF
many,.,13,TRBJ2-7,TRBV10-3,TGTGCCATCAGTGAACCAACAGGGTACGAGCAGTACTTC,CAISEPTGYEQYF
many,TRBD2,16,TRBJ2-3,TRBV24-1,TGTGCCACCAGTGATTATGGACGGGGGGGCACAGATACGCAGTATTTT,CATSDYGRGGTDTQYF
many,.,14,TRBJ1-2,TRBV5-5,TGTGCCAGCAGCTTCCGGGACGGAGTGTGGGGCTACACCTTC,CASSFRDGVWGYTF
many,.,14,TRBJ1-1,TRBV5-1,TGCGCCAGCAGCTTGGTTGCGGATGTCCCTGAAGCTTTCTTT,CASSLVADVPEAFF
many,.,17,TRBJ2-7,TRBV7-3,TGTGCCAGCAGCCCCATCGGGACACCTGACGGCGGTGGCGAGCAGTACTTC,CASSPIGTPDGGGEQYF
.,TRBD2,16,TRBJ2-7,TRBV6-1,TGTGCCAGCAGTCGAACCGGGACTAGCGTATCCTACGAGCAGTACTTC,CASSRTGTSVSYEQYF
many,TRBD1,12,TRBJ2-7,TRBV6-5,TGTGCCAGCATAGGGACAGGGGGTCAGCAGTACTTC,CASIGTGGQQYF
many,TRBD1,14,TRBJ1-2,TRBV18,TGTGCCAGCTCATCGGACAGGGAGGCCTATGGCTACACCTTC,CASSSDREAYGYTF
many,.,14,TRBJ2-5,TRBV20-1,TGCAGTGCTAGCTCCGGGGCCCGGCAAGAGACCCAGTACTTC,CSASSGARQETQYF
many,.,15,TRBJ1-5,TRBV27,TGTGCCAGCAGCCCGACCCGTTGGGGAAATCAGCCCCAGCATTTT,CASSPTRWGNQPQHF
many,TRBD1,13,TRBJ2-7,TRBV6-1,TGTGCCAGCAGACAAAACAGGGGTAGCGAGCAGTACTTC,CASRQNRGSEQYF
many,TRBD1,15,TRBJ2-5,TRBV11-2,TGTGCCAGCAGCTTAGGGACAGGGATAGGAGAGACCCAGTACTTC,CASSLGTGIGETQYF
many,.,14,TRBJ2-2,TRBV19,TGTGCCAGTAGGGACACCGCGAACACCGGGGAGCTGTTTTTT,CASRDTANTGELFF
many,TRBD1,13,TRBJ2-7,TRBV29-1,TGCAGCTGGCAGGACAGGGCGACCTACGAGCAGTACTTC,CSWQDRATYEQYF
many,.,14,TRBJ1-5,TRBV12-3/TRBV12-4,TGTGCCAGCAGTTTACAATCCGGGAACCAGCCCCAGCATTTT,CASSLQSGNQPQHF
many,.,15,TRBJ1-5,TRBV6-1,TGTGCCAGCAGGTCGGACCTCTATAGCAATCAGCCCCAGCATTTT,CASRSDLYSNQPQHF
many,.,14,TRBJ1-2,TRBV3-1,TGTGCCAGCAGCCAAGGGACGTCAGACTATGGCTACACCTTC,CASSQGTSDYGYTF
many,TRBD1,15,TRBJ1-1,TRBV6-5,TGTGCCAGCAGTTTCCGGGACAGGCCGAACACTGAAGCTTTCTTT,CASSFRDRPNTEAFF
many,.,12,TRBJ1-2,TRBV27,TGTGCCAGCAGTTACAAAGGGGATGGCTACACCTTC,CASSYKGDGYTF
.,.,13,TRBJ2-7,TRBV27,TGTGCCAGCACCGGTGAGGGACCATACGAGCAGTACTTC,CASTGEGPYEQYF
.,.,12,TRBJ2-2,TRBV6-1,TGTGCCAGCCAACACTTGGCCGGGGAGCTGTTTTTT,CASQHLAGELFF
many,.,12,TRBJ2-7,TRBV20-1,TGCAGTGCTAGACAGGGCACCTACGAGCAGTACTTC,CSARQGTYEQYF
.,.,16,TRBJ1-1,TRBV6-1,TGTGCCAGCGTGGTACAGGGAAGGCGGGAGAACACTGAAGCTTTCTTT,CASVVQGRRENTEAFF
many,.,11,TRBJ2-7,TRBV30,TGTGCCTGGAGTCGGGGCTACGAGCAGTACTTC,CAWSRGYEQYF
many,TRBD1,16,TRBJ2-7,TRBV7-9,TGTGCCAGCAGCCAACGACCGGGACAGCGGACCTACGAGCAGTACTTC,CASSQRPGQRTYEQYF
many,.,14,TRBJ1-2,TRBV4-1,TGCGCCAGCAGGGGGCTAGGCCAAACCTATGGCTACACCTTC,CASRGLGQTYGYTF
few,.,16,TRBJ1-6,TRBV11-3,TGTGCCAGCAGCGATAAGTTCGCAGGGAGGAAATCACCCCTCCACTTT,CASSDKFAGRKSPLHF
many,TRBD1,15,TRBJ2-5,TRBV6-1,TGTGCCAGTCCAACCGGGACAGGGGATCGAGAGACCCAGTACTTC,CASPTGTGDRETQYF
.,.,12,TRBJ2-5,TRBV9,TGTGCCAGCAGCGCAGAAGGGGAGACCCAGTACTTC,CASSAEGETQYF
many,.,13,TRBJ1-3,TRBV20-1,TGCAGTGCTAGGGCGTTCCCGGGAAACACCATATATTTT,CSARAFPGNTIYF
few,.,14,TRBJ1-1,TRBV18,TGTGCCAGCTCACCACCGGCAGGGCGGACTGAAGCTTTCTTT,CASSPPAGRTEAFF
many,.,13,TRBJ1-1,TRBV10-3,TGTGCCACGGGCCCACAGGGGAACACTGAAGCTTTCTTT,CATGPQGNTEAFF
many,.,16,TRBJ2-5,TRBV11-2,TGTGCCAGCAGCTTAGATCAGGCGACGGTGGGGGAGACCCAGTACTTC,CASSLDQATVGETQYF
many,.,13,TRBJ2-2,TRBV2,TGTGTTGTAGGGCAGTCGAACACCGGGGAGCTGTTTTTT,CVVGQSNTGELFF
many,TRBD1,14,TRBJ1-3,TRBV28,TGTGCCAGCAGTTCGGGACAGGCCACGGACACCATATATTTT,CASSSGQATDTIYF
many,.,14,TRBJ2-7,TRBV7-2,TGTGCCAGCAGCAGTTCCCAGGGACCCTACGAGCAGTACTTC,CASSSSQGPYEQYF